This entry features one T cell receptor beta chain sequence. Its antigen is as yet unknown. This sample was taken from a study of cytomegalovirus exposure and HLA in healthy donors. General study points: While the bulk of TCR sequences proved rare, some public TCRs turned up in many donors.

TCRdb's copy holds only in-frame clones and misses some; the assay was immunoSEQ multiplex PCR. This table has under 300,000 clones, around 88% appearing once. The sequence derives from a woman aged 25 to 39 in good health and CMV-seropositive. Material for sequencing was PBMCs.

CDR3 loop: CASSIVLSNYGYTF. The CDR3 DNA is TGTGCCAGTAGTATAGTCCTATCCAACTATGGCTACACCTTC. V is TRBV19 and J is TRBJ1-2; D unresolved. Germline loops: CDR1 LNHDA, CDR2 SQIVND (reference sequence). Trimming removed 1 base at V and 2 bases at J, with 8 bases between. The CDR3 is 14 residues long.